This passage covers 18 T cell receptor beta chains from one sample sequenced in a study of CD8+ T cells in alopecia areata. cDNA serving as the sequencing template came from extracted, reverse transcribed RNA. Sequenced by immunoSEQ multiplex PCR; TCRdb stores in-frame clones only, minus some. The table has roughly 200,000 clones, more than 50% seen once. Sequenced: CD8+ T cells sorted from blood. The receptors stem from a human donor in good health.

The V and J genes are TRBV6-5 and TRBJ2-5; D unclear. V was trimmed by 4 bases and J by 4 bases, leaving 13 bases between them. The CDR3 consists of 14 residues. Germline CDR1 is MNHEY and CDR2 is SVGAGI. The CDR3 spells CASSSGVVGETQYF. The CDR3 DNA is TGTGCCAGCAGTTCCGGTGTGGTCGGAGAGACCCAGTACTTC.

The chain combines TRBV29-1 with TRBJ1-2; TRBD1 is a possible D gene (5 bases). Germline assignment: CDR1 SQVTM and CDR2 ANQGSEA. V lost 3 bases and J lost 8, with 16 bases in between. The CDR3 covers 13 residues. The CDR3 region has the DNA TGCAGCGTTGACCGAACCCAGGGACGCGGCTACACCTTC. Its protein product is CSVDRTQGRGYTF.

The rearrangement uses TRBV6-5 and TRBJ1-6; perhaps TRBD1 as D (5 bases). CDR1 and CDR2 (germline): MNHEY, SVGAGI. V lost 4 bases and J 9 bases, leaving 7 bases between the germline ends. CDR3 size: 12 residues. DNA of the CDR3: TGTGCCAGCAGTTTCCAGGGTTCACCCCTCCACTTT. Its protein is CASSFQGSPLHF.

This clone was counted between two and nine times. The chain joins TRBV5-1 to TRBJ2-6; the D gene is possibly TRBD2 (6 bases). CDR3 size: 17 residues. Germline V lookup: CDR1 SGHRS, CDR2 YFSETQ. The V and J ends lost 4 bases and 0 bases respectively, with 14 bases between them. CDR3 residues: CASSRGLPVSGANVLTF. The CDR3 nucleotides read TGCGCCAGCAGCCGGGGACTTCCGGTCTCTGGGGCCAACGTCCTGACTTTC.

This chain joins TRBV15 and TRBJ1-1; TRBD1 is a possible D gene (5 bases). The germline gives CDR1 LNHNV, CDR2 YYDKDF (reference sequence). Trimming removed 5 bases from V and 7 bases from J, with 11 bases in between. The CDR3 extends over 12 amino acids. CDR3 sequence reads: CATSDRGGEAFF. The DNA of the CDR3 is TGTGCCACCAGCGATCGCGGGGGTGAAGCTTTCTTT.

There are a few counts of this clone. V is TRBV5-6 and J is TRBJ2-7; D gene ambiguous. The germline CDR1 and CDR2 sequences are SGHDT and YYEEEE. The CDR3 spans 11 residues. Between the trimmed V and J ends, which lost 0 bases and 5 bases, there was a span of 3 bases. CDR3 nucleotides: TGTGCCAGCAGCTTGGTGGACGAGCAGTACTTC. Translation: CASSLVDEQYF. The full variable domain, completed using reference TRBV5-6 and TRBJ2-7, is DAGVTQSPTHLIKTRGQQVTLRCSPKSGHDTVSWYQQALGQGPQFIFQYYEEEERQRGNFPDRFSGHQFPNYSSELNVNALLLGDSALYLCASSLVDEQYFGPGTRLTVT.

The chain has TRBV7-9 and TRBJ1-2, with 11 bases lining up with TRBD1. The CDR3 consists of 15 residues. The V and J ends lost 5 bases and 8 bases, in that order; junction bases with no gene match: 10. Germline V gene lookup returns CDR1 SEHNR and CDR2 FQNEAQ (reference sequence). The chain's CDR3 is CASSAGQGARIGYTF. In nucleotides, the CDR3 is TGTGCCAGCAGCGCCGGACAGGGGGCGAGAATAGGCTACACCTTC.

The V gene is TRBV7-6, the J gene TRBJ2-1; TRBD1 matches 8 bases. V trimming: 0 bases; J trimming: 8 bases; junction bases outside the gene matches: 9. Germline-derived CDR1 and CDR2 are SGHVS and FNYEAQ. The CDR3 runs 16 residues. The CDR3 coding sequence is TGTGCCAGCAGCTTAGCGGACAGGGAATTGAGGGATGAGCAGTTCTTC. Its protein is CASSLADRELRDEQFF.

The chain employs TRBV4-1 and TRBJ1-3; D gene uncertain. The CDR3 consists of 15 residues. CDR1 and CDR2 from the germline V gene are MGHRA and YSYEKL. V was pared by 0 bases and J by 0 bases, with 6 bases between. The CDR3 protein is CASSQEHTSGNTIYF. The CDR3 coding sequence is TGCGCCAGCAGCCAAGAACATACCTCTGGAAACACCATATATTTT.

The sample holds a few counts of this clone. The V gene is TRBV7-9, the J gene TRBJ2-5; D is undetermined. Deletions cut 1 base from V and 5 bases from J, with 11 bases between. The CDR3 length is 14 residues. The germline V gene encodes CDR1 SEHNR and CDR2 FQNEAQ (reference sequence). CDR3 DNA sequence: TGTGCCAGCAGCTTAGACCCGGTTGATGAGACCCAGTACTTC. This encodes CASSLDPVDETQYF.

The rearrangement joins TRBV9 to TRBJ1-2, with D possibly being TRBD1 (6 bases). The CDR3 extends over 11 amino acids. Trimming removed 7 bases from V and 4 bases from J, with 8 bases in between. Germline V gene lookup returns CDR1 SGDLS and CDR2 YYNGEE. This CDR3 reads CASSGAYGYTF. The CDR3 DNA reads TGTGCCAGCTCGGGGGCCTATGGCTACACCTTC.

This clone was detected only a few times. Other DNA sequences within the sample encode an identical CDR3. The J gene is TRBJ1-1, the V gene TRBV14; a possible D gene is TRBD1 (5 bases). The V end was cut by 3 bases, the J end by 1 base, with 9 bases between. Germline V gene data show CDR1 as SGHDN and CDR2 as FVKESK. This CDR3 has 14 residues. DNA for the CDR3: TGTGCCAGCAGCCAGGCCGGGGCGAACACTGAAGCTTTCTTT. It codes for CASSQAGANTEAFF.

This clone was detected once. V and J are TRBV5-6 and TRBJ2-7, with TRBD2 matching 7 bases. The J segment lost 3 bases and the V segment lost 4 bases, leaving 7 bases of the junction unmatched. Germline V gives CDR1 SGHDT, CDR2 YYEEEE. The CDR3 spans 14 residues. DNA for the CDR3: TGTGCCAGCAGCCCGGGAGGAAGCCTCTACGAGCAGTACTTC. It yields the protein CASSPGGSLYEQYF.

The sample holds a few counts of this clone. The chain is built from TRBV9 and TRBJ1-5; D is unresolved. Trimming removed 6 bases at V and 2 bases at J, with 15 bases between. The germline gives CDR1 SGDLS, CDR2 YYNGEE. This CDR3 is 15 amino acids long. The CDR3 coding sequence is TGTGCCAGCACCCCCGGTCGGGGAGGCAATCAGCCCCAGCATTTT. It codes for CASTPGRGGNQPQHF.

In its sample, this clone was seen a few times. The chain has TRBV19 and TRBJ1-1; 8 bases match TRBD1. J gave up 4 bases and V 9 bases, and 4 bases lay outside the gene matches. CDR3 length: 12 amino acids. Germline loops: CDR1 LNHDA, CDR2 SQIVND (reference sequence). DNA for the CDR3: TGTGCCAGCCTAACAGGGGGCACTGAAGCTTTCTTT. Translated, it gives CASLTGGTEAFF.

This clone was found a few times. The chain uses TRBV2 and TRBJ1-5; 10 nucleotides line up with TRBD1. Germline-derived CDR1 and CDR2 are SNHLY and FYNNEI. The trim removed 5 bases at V and 0 bases at J, leaving 4 bases unmatched. CDR3 size: 16 residues. The CDR3 DNA reads as TGTGCCAGCAGTCCGACAGGGGGCAATAGCAATCAGCCCCAGCATTTT. Its translation: CASSPTGGNSNQPQHF.

The V gene is TRBV4-1, the J gene TRBJ2-3; 7 nucleotides align to TRBD2. The V gene's germline CDR1 is MGHRA and CDR2 YSYEKL. The V gene end was trimmed by 1 base and the J gene end by 3 bases; junction bases not matched to a gene: 4. The CDR3 is 15 residues long. This CDR3 is CASSQGAGRTDTQYF. In DNA form, the CDR3 reads TGCGCCAGCAGCCAAGGAGCGGGGAGGACAGATACGCAGTATTTT.

A few counts support this clone. The rearrangement links TRBV14 to TRBJ2-2; 8 nucleotides align to TRBD1. The CDR3 contains 17 residues. Losses at the gene ends were 4 bases for V and 3 bases for J; bases not matched to a gene: 10. Germline V gene sequence: CDR1 SGHDN, CDR2 FVKESK. The CDR3: CASSLRIGTGDTGELFF. CDR3 in DNA: TGTGCCAGCAGCCTTCGAATCGGGACAGGAGACACCGGGGAGCTGTTTTTT.